This TCR beta chain was identified during a study of patients and donors after allogeneic stem cell transplantation. Germline V gene sequence: CDR1 SEHNR, CDR2 FQNEAQ (reference sequence). Trimming took off 5 bases at V and 5 bases at J, with 19 bases between the two ends. The CDR3 runs 15 residues. TCRdb redid the calling of the RT-PCR reads with MiXCR, one entry per CDR3 protein. The sample lists about 410,000 distinct CDR3 sequences, 16% seen once, with 6.5% to 7.5% in the top ten. Material: blood, either unsorted or a sorted T cell fraction (not recorded which). This chain links TRBV7-9 with TRBJ2-7; weak D call: TRBD1 (5 bases). This TCR was recovered from a human donor who was either an allogeneic HSCT recipient or a stem cell or donor lymphocyte infusion donor (not recorded which). It is not recorded whose cells these are; they may come from a transplant donor. The CDR3 loop reads CASSPLDIYWDEQYF. As DNA, the CDR3 is TGTGCCAGCAGCCCACTGGACATCTACTGGGACGAGCAGTACTTC. Variable domain in full (rest from reference TRBV7-9 and TRBJ2-7): DTGVSQNPRHKITKRGQNVTFRCDPISEHNRLYWYRQTLGQGPEFLTYFQNEAQLEKSRLLSDRFSAERPKGSFSTLEIQRTEQGDSAMYLCASSPLDIYWDEQYFGPGTRLTVT.